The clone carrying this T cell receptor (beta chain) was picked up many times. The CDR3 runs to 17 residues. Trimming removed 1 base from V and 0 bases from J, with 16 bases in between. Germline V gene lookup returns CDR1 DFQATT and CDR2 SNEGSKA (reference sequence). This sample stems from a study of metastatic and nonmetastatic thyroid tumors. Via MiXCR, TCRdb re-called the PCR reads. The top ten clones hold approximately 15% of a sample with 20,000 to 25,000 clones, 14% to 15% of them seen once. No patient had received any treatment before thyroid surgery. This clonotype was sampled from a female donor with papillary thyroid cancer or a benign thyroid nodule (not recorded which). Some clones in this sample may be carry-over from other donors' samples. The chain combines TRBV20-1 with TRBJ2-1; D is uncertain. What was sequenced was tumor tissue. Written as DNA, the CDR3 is TGCAGTGCTAGAGCCCCCACGGCTTTGAGCTCCTACAATGAGCAGTTCTTC. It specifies CSARAPTALSSYNEQFF.